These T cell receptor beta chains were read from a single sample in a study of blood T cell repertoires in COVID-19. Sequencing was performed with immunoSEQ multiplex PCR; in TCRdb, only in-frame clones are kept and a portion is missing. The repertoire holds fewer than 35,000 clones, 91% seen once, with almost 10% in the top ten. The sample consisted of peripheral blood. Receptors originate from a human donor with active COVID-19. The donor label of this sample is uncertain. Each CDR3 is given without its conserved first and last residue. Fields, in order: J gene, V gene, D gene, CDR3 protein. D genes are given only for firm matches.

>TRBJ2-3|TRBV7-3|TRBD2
ASSLAGGTDTQY
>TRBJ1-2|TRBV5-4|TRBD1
ASSSYPGQGAVGYT
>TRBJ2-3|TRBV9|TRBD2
ASQAGGRTDTQY
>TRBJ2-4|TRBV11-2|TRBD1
ASSPDRVLVNIQY
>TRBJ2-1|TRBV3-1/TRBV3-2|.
ASSQEAIPYNEQF
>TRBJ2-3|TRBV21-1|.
ANRGLAGVTDTQY
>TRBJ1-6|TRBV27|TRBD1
ASSLGQGVSNSPLH
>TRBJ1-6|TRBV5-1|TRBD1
ASSLGTGARNSPLH
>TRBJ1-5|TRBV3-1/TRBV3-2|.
ASSQSEGINQPQH
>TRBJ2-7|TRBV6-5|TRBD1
ASSYSSGGSYEQY
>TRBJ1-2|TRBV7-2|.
ASSSQSSMGGGYT
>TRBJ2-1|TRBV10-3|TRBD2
AMRSSGSGDEQF
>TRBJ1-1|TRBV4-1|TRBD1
ASSQQDRPNTEAF
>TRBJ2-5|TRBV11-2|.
ASSLGEKETQY
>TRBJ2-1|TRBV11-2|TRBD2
ASSLTLAGTTYNEQF
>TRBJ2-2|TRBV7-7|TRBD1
ASSPQTGFNTGELF
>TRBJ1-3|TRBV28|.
ASSFQGGSGNTIY